This TCR beta chain was recorded in a study of CD8+CD57+ T cells in acquired aplastic anemia. This CDR3 has 16 amino acids. The V end lost 7 bases, the J end lost 0 bases, and 17 bases lay between the germline ends. CDR1 and CDR2 (germline): ENHRY, SYGVKD. The study profiled TCR beta VDJ and CDR3 using genomic DNA as template. TCRdb re-derived calls from the reads in MiXCR, one entry per CDR3 protein. The data show about 180,000 distinct CDR3 sequences, less than 50% seen once. This clonotype was recorded once. In patients chosen for sequencing, flow cytometry had shown CD8+CD57+ cell expansion. The chain recombines TRBV10-3 with TRBJ2-3; D may be TRBD1 (8 bases). Source material: sorted CD4+, CD8+, or CD8+CD57+ T cells (not recorded which) from PBMCs. The sequence came from a human donor with aplastic anemia. CDR3 protein: CAINPHRGGSTDTQYF. CDR3 coding DNA: TGTGCCATCAATCCACACAGGGGGGGGAGCACAGATACGCAGTATTTT.